A selection of T cell receptor beta chains follows, all from one sample in a study of blood T cell repertoires in COVID-19. Produced via immunoSEQ multiplex PCR; TCRdb's table is partial and in-frame only. The sample records under 300,000 clones, around 90% being singletons. Material for sequencing was peripheral blood. The receptor source for this set is a woman younger than 45 with acute or convalescent COVID-19. CDR3s include the opening cysteine and the closing phenylalanine or tryptophan. A D gene is named only where the DNA matches it firmly. Size is stated for part of the rows, as once, few or many counts, or as a class when the clone is expanded.

>-|-|TRBV7-2|TRBJ2-7
CASSFQDEQYF
TGTGCCAGCAGCTTCCAGGATGAGCAGTACTTC
>-|TRBD2|TRBV30|TRBJ2-7
CAWRGLAGYEQYF
TGTGCCTGGAGGGGACTAGCGGGTTACGAGCAGTACTTC
>-|TRBD2|TRBV4-1|TRBJ2-1
CASSQGDGTSGSYNEQFF
TGCGCCAGCAGCCAAGGAGATGGGACTAGCGGCTCCTACAATGAGCAGTTCTTC
>few|TRBD1|TRBV5-5|TRBJ1-4
CASTDGDRGGYNEKLFF
TGTGCCAGCACCGATGGGGACAGGGGAGGTTATAATGAAAAACTGTTTTTT
>-|TRBD2|TRBV30|TRBJ2-1
CAWSGEGLAGGYNEQFF
TGTGCCTGGAGTGGAGAAGGACTAGCGGGAGGGTACAATGAGCAGTTCTTC
>-|-|TRBV6-2/TRBV6-3|TRBJ2-7
CASSYSFFGERKYEQYF
TGTGCCAGCAGTTACTCCTTCTTCGGGGAGAGGAAATACGAGCAGTACTTC
>-|-|TRBV2|TRBJ1-5
CASRADSGNQPQHF
TGTGCCAGCAGGGCAGACAGCGGCAATCAGCCCCAGCATTTT
>-|TRBD1|TRBV3-1/TRBV3-2|TRBJ2-1
CASRSQGAIREQFF
TGTGCCAGCAGATCGCAGGGGGCGATCCGCGAGCAGTTCTTC
>-|-|TRBV30|TRBJ1-4
CAWRARPVQGEKLFF
TGTGCCTGGAGAGCCCGACCCGTTCAGGGTGAAAAACTGTTTTTT
>-|-|TRBV29-1|TRBJ1-1
CSVARTEAFF
TGCAGCGTTGCGCGAACTGAAGCTTTCTTT
>-|-|TRBV11-3|TRBJ1-2
CASTPDEGGIYGYTF
TGTGCCAGCACCCCGGACGAGGGGGGGATCTATGGCTACACCTTC
>-|-|TRBV19|TRBJ2-3
CASSPTKTDTQYF
TGTGCCAGTAGTCCTACTAAGACAGATACGCAGTATTTT
>-|-|TRBV4-3|TRBJ1-2
CASSHIFYGYTF
TGCGCCAGCAGCCACATTTTCTATGGCTACACCTTC
>-|-|TRBV7-6|TRBJ2-7
CASSALLALPYEQYF
TGTGCCAGCAGCGCCCTTCTAGCGCTACCCTACGAGCAGTACTTC
>-|-|TRBV6-5|TRBJ2-1
CASRVGTLNNEQFF
TGTGCCAGCAGGGTCGGGACACTTAACAATGAGCAGTTCTTC
>-|TRBD2|TRBV3-1/TRBV3-2|TRBJ2-2
CASSLNGGAGELFF
TGTGCCAGCAGCCTCAACGGGGGGGCCGGGGAGCTGTTTTTT
>-|TRBD1|TRBV7-6|TRBJ2-7
CASSLDREEEQYF
TGTGCCAGCAGCTTGGACAGGGAGGAAGAGCAGTACTTC
>-|-|TRBV5-6|TRBJ1-2
CASSSWDIEGYGYTF
TGTGCCAGCAGCTCCTGGGACATTGAAGGATATGGCTACACCTTC
>-|-|TRBV6-1|TRBJ2-3
CASSEGGHTDTQYF
TGTGCCAGCAGTGAAGGGGGGCACACAGATACGCAGTATTTT
>-|-|TRBV6-2/TRBV6-3|TRBJ2-1
CASSLGQPAYNEQFF
TGTGCCAGCAGTCTTGGACAGCCAGCATACAATGAGCAGTTCTTC
>-|-|TRBV29-1|TRBJ1-4
CSGKPSGATNEKLFF
TGCAGCGGAAAACCGTCAGGTGCAACTAATGAAAAACTGTTTTTT
>once|-|TRBV21-1|TRBJ1-5
CASSKTTYRGPGNQPQHF
TGTGCCAGCAGCAAAACAACTTACAGGGGGCCAGGGAATCAGCCCCAGCATTTT
>many|TRBD2|TRBV7-8|TRBJ2-1
CASSDLAGGSVEQFF
TGTGCCAGCAGCGATCTAGCGGGAGGCTCTGTTGAGCAGTTCTTC
>-|TRBD1|TRBV6-2/TRBV6-3|TRBJ2-3
CASSYLSGGSTDTQYF
TGTGCCAGCAGTTACCTTTCAGGGGGTAGCACAGATACGCAGTATTTT
>-|-|TRBV6-5|TRBJ2-7
CASSYSLDNSYEQYF
TGTGCCAGCAGTTACTCTTTGGACAATTCCTACGAGCAGTACTTC
>many|-|TRBV28|TRBJ1-2
CASSRRDMNYGYTF
TGTGCCAGCAGTCGCCGGGACATGAACTATGGCTACACCTTC
>-|-|TRBV19|TRBJ2-1
CASGSGEQFF
TGTGCCAGTGGAAGCGGGGAGCAGTTCTTC
>-|TRBD1|TRBV11-2|TRBJ2-5
CASSLTGTGGAETQYF
TGTGCCAGCAGCTTAACCGGGACAGGGGGCGCAGAGACCCAGTACTTC
>-|-|TRBV7-2|TRBJ2-1
CASSSQLSTASSSYNEQFF
TGTGCCAGCAGCTCCCAACTATCGACAGCATCGAGCTCCTACAATGAGCAGTTCTTC
>-|TRBD1|TRBV19|TRBJ2-7
CASSIGTATYEQYF
TGTGCCAGTAGTATTGGGACAGCGACCTACGAGCAGTACTTC
>-|TRBD1|TRBV7-2|TRBJ2-6
CASSSGGSGANVLTF
TGTGCCAGCAGCTCAGGGGGCTCTGGGGCCAACGTCCTGACTTTC
>-|TRBD2|TRBV6-5|TRBJ2-1
CASSTQAGKGFF
TGTGCCAGCAGCACTCAAGCGGGAAAGGGATTCTTC
>-|-|TRBV9|TRBJ2-3
CASSVPAEPTDTQYF
TGTGCCAGCAGCGTCCCAGCGGAACCCACAGATACGCAGTATTTT
>once|-|TRBV21-1|TRBJ2-1
CASSRLAGVGNEQFF
TGTGCCAGCAGCAGACTAGCGGGAGTAGGTAATGAGCAGTTCTTC
>-|-|TRBV14|TRBJ1-1
CASSSGLITEAFF
TGTGCCAGCAGCTCCGGACTGATCACTGAAGCTTTCTTT
>-|-|TRBV7-2|TRBJ2-5
CASSFRETQYF
TGTGCCAGCAGCTTTCGGGAGACCCAGTACTTC
>-|-|TRBV9|TRBJ1-3
CASSVDQGLGNTIYF
TGTGCCAGCAGCGTAGATCAGGGTCTAGGAAACACCATATATTTT
>-|-|TRBV10-1|TRBJ1-6
CAVRPFHSPLHF
TGCGCCGTCAGGCCTTTCCACTCACCCCTCCACTTT
>few|TRBD2|TRBV7-2|TRBJ2-3
CASSLFSGGTDTQYF
TGTGCCAGCAGCTTATTCAGCGGGGGAACAGATACGCAGTATTTT
>-|TRBD2|TRBV5-6|TRBJ2-3
CASSETGTSVFTDTQYF
TGTGCCAGCAGCGAGACCGGGACTAGCGTCTTCACAGATACGCAGTATTTT
>-|TRBD2|TRBV7-6|TRBJ2-3
CASSLLATSGSTDTQYF
TGTGCCAGCAGCTTATTGGCGACTAGCGGGAGTACAGATACGCAGTATTTT